The entry below describes one TCR beta chain. The data are from a study of blood T cells in healthy people across ages. Overall study: Template-switching capture recovered about one barcoded beta molecule per two T cells.

With a J-beta primer mix and a sample-barcoded 5' primer, a second PCR ran roughly 7 to 11 cycles. Each single sample gave us at least 2.5 million CDR3-containing paired-end reads. A single record per CDR3 protein comes from TCRdb applying MiXCR to the 5' RACE reads. The data contain 780,000 or so distinct CDR3 sequences, more than 55% of them seen just once; the ten biggest clones take up 20% to 30%. Material: blood. This TCR came from a man aged 35-49 years in good health.

DNA of the CDR3: TGTGCCAGCAGCCCCAGGGACAGGGCCTCAGATACGCAGTATTTT. It translates to CASSPRDRASDTQYF. The chain uses TRBV12-3 or TRBV12-4 and TRBJ2-3; 9 bases are shared with TRBD1. The CDR3 loop spans 15 amino acids. With 6 bases clipped from V and 4 bases from J, the junction kept 8 bases outside the gene matches.